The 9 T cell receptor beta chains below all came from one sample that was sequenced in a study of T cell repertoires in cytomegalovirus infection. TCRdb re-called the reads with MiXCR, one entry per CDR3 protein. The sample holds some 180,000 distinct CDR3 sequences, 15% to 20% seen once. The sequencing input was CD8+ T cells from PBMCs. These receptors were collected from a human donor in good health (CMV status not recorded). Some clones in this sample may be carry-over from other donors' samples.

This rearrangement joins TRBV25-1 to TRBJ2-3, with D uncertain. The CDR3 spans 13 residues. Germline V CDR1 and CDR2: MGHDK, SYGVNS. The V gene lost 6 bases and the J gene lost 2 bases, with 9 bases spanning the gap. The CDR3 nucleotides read TGTGCCAGCAGCTGGGGATTCACAGATACGCAGTATTTT. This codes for CASSWGFTDTQYF.

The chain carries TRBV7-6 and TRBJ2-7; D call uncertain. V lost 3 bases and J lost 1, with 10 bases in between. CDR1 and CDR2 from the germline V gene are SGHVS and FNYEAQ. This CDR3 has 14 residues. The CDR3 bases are TGTGCCAGCAGCTTGTACACGGAATCCTACGAGCAGTACTTC. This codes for CASSLYTESYEQYF.

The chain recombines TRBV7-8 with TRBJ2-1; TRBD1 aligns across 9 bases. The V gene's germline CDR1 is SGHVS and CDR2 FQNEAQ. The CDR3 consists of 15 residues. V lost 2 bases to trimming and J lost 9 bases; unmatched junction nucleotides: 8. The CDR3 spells CASSLTGGRVGEQFF. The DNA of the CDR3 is TGTGCCAGCAGCTTAACAGGGGGCAGGGTGGGTGAGCAGTTCTTC.

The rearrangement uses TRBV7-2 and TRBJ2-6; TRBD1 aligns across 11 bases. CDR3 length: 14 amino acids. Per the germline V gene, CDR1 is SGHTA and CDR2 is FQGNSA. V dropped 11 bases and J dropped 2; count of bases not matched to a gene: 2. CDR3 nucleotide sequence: TGTGCCCGGGGACAGGGGGCTGGGGCCAACGTCCTGACTTTC. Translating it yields CARGQGAGANVLTF.

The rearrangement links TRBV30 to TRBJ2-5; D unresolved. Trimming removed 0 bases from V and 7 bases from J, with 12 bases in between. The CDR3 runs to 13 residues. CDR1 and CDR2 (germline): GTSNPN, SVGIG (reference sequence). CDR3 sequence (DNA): TGTGCCTGGAGTGTGGACGTTCTAGGGACCCAGTACTTC. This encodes CAWSVDVLGTQYF.

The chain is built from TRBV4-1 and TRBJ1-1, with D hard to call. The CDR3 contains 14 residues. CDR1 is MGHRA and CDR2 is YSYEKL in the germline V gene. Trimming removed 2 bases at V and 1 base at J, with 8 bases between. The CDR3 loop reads CASSQLTENTEAFF. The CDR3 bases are TGCGCCAGCAGCCAACTGACGGAGAACACTGAAGCTTTCTTT.

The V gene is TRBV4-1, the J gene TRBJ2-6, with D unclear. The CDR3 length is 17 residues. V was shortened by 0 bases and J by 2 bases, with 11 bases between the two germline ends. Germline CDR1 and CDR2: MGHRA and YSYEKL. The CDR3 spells CASSQDSGYTGANVLTF. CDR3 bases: TGCGCCAGCAGCCAAGATTCCGGGTACACTGGGGCCAACGTCCTGACTTTC.

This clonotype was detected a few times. CDR3 sequence reads: CASSQDPAGNTEAFF. The CDR3 DNA is TGTGCCAGCAGCCAAGATCCCGCGGGGAACACTGAAGCTTTCTTT. V gene TRBV14 combines with J gene TRBJ1-1; D gene unclear. CDR1 and CDR2 (germline): SGHDN, FVKESK. The germline V and J ends were trimmed by 0 bases and 1 base, with 9 bases remaining between them. The CDR3 consists of 15 residues.

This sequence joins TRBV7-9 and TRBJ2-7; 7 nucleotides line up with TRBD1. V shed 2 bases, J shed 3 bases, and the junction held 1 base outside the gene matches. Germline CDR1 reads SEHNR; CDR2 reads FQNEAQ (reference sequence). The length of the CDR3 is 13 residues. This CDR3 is CASSLPGGYEQYF. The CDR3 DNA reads TGTGCCAGCAGCTTACCAGGGGGCTACGAGCAGTACTTC.